The source of this TCR beta chain is a study of cytomegalovirus exposure and HLA in healthy donors. Comments on this clone: Its target is unknown.

Findings and limits, study-wide: The dataset shows that most TCR sequences were rare, while some public TCRs occurred in many donors. The authors listed some 160 TCR beta chains as cytomegalovirus-associated. Looking again later, the authors saw that most CMV-associated TCR beta chains seemed HLA-restricted. In the analysis, some V segments, TRBV6-2 and TRBV6-3 included, were excluded as indistinguishable.

Trimming cost V 5 bases and J 4 bases; bases outside gene matches: 9. CDR1 is WNHNN, CDR2 SYGVQD, per germline (reference sequence). This CDR3 contains 16 residues. This PCR relied on a set of 60 Vbeta primers and 13 Jbeta primers. Method: immunoSEQ multiplex PCR; TCRdb's copy keeps in-frame clones and lacks some. Seen here are 90,000 to 150,000 clones, 81% observed once, and the top ten hold roughly 2.4%. Sequencing was performed on PBMCs. The rearrangement uses TRBV10-1 and TRBJ2-3, with 10 bases aligning to TRBD2. This receptor was identified in a woman in her thirties or forties in good health and CMV-seronegative. The CDR3 region has the DNA TGCGCCAGCAGTCCAGAGCGGGAGGGCCCCGCAGATACGCAGTATTTT. This encodes CASSPEREGPADTQYF.